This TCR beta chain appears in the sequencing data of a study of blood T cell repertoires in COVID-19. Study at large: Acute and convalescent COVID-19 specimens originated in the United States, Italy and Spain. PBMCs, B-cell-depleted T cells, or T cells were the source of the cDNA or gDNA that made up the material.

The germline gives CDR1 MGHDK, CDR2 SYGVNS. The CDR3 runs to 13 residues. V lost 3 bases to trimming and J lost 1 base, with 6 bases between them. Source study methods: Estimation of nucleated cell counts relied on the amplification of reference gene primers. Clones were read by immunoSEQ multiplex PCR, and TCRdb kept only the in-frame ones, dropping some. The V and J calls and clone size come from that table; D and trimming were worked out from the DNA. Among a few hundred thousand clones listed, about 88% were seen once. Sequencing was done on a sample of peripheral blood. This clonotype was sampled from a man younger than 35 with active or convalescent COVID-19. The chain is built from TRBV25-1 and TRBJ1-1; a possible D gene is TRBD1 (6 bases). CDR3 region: CASSDRGNTEAFF. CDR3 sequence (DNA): TGTGCCAGCAGTGACAGGGGGAACACTGAAGCTTTCTTT. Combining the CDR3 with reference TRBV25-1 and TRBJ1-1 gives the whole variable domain EADIYQTPRYLVIGTGKKITLECSQTMGHDKMYWYQQDPGMELHLIHYSYGVNSTEKGDLSSESTVSRIRTEHFPLTLESARPSHTSQYLCASSDRGNTEAFFGQGTRLTVV.